This is a list of T cell receptor beta chains from one sample in a study of early T cells in non-severe SARS-CoV-2 infection. TCRdb re-derived calls from the 5' RACE reads in MiXCR, one entry per CDR3 protein. The table has fewer than 85,000 distinct CDR3 sequences, about 15% seen once; the top ten hold 3% to 4.5%. The sample in question was whole blood, obtained at baseline. These TCRs come from an adult who was a healthcare worker with PCR-confirmed SARS-CoV-2 infection or an uninfected control (not recorded which). Both conserved end residues are trimmed from each CDR3.

v_gene	j_gene	CDR3aa
TRBV2	TRBJ2-1	ASSFPRGGGDPYNEQF
TRBV7-3	TRBJ2-3	ASSFGTGKGSDTQY
TRBV29-1	TRBJ1-5	SVGTGATQPQH
TRBV27	TRBJ2-3	ASWRAGGSDTQY
TRBV19	TRBJ2-7	ASSSPGGVNSYEQY
TRBV24-1	TRBJ2-5	ATSDPRVPQETQY
TRBV28	TRBJ2-7	ASRGVSNEQY
TRBV13	TRBJ2-5	ASSLNLGYQETQY
TRBV4-1	TRBJ1-1	ASSQDQRETEAF
TRBV18	TRBJ1-5	ASSPPDGINQPQH
TRBV19	TRBJ2-5	ASSIRVGQSKTQY
TRBV19	TRBJ2-5	ASSITGTVRWAQY
TRBV28	TRBJ1-5	ASSRHPRSNQPQH
TRBV28	TRBJ2-3	ASSLPPTDTQY
TRBV29-1	TRBJ2-1	SVEPPPSYNEQF
TRBV19	TRBJ2-1	ASSIDQQGYNEQF
TRBV6-5	TRBJ2-1	ASSSLAGGLSYNEQF
TRBV10-3	TRBJ2-7	AISEARSSYEQY